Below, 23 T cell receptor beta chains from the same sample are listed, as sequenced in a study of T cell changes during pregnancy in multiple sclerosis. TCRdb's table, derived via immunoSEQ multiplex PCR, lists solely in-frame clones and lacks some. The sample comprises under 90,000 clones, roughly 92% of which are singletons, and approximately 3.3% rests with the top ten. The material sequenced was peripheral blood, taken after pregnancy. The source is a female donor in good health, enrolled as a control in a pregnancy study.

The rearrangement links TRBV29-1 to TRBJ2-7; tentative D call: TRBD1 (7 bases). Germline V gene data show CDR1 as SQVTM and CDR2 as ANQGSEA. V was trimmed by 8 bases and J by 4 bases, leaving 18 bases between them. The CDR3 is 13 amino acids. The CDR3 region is CSISPTGRYEQYF. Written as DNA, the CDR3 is TGCAGCATCAGCCCGACAGGGAGGTACGAGCAGTACTTC.

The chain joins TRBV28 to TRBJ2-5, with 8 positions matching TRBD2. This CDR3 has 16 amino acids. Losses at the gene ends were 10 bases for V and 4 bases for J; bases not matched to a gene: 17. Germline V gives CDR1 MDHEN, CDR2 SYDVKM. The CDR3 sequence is CANSPYGTSLGETQYF. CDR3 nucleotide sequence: TGTGCCAACAGCCCCTACGGGACTAGTTTAGGAGAGACCCAGTACTTC.

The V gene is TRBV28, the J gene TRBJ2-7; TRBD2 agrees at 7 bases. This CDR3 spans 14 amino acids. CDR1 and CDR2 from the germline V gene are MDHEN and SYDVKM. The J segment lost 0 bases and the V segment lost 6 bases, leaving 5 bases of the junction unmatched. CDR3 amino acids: CASRTAGSSYEQYF. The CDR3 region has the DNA TGTGCCAGCAGGACAGCGGGGAGCTCCTACGAGCAGTACTTC.

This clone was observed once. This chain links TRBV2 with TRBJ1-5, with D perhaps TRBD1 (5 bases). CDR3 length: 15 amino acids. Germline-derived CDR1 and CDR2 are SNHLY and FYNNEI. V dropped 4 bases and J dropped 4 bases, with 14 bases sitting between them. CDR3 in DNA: TGTGCCAGCAGTGGGGGTGGGGGGAGGAATCAGCCCCAGCATTTT. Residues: CASSGGGGRNQPQHF.

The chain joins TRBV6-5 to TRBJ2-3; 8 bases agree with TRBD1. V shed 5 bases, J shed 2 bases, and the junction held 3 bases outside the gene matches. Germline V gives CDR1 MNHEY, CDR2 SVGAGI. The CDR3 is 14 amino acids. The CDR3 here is CASSDRGFTDTQYF. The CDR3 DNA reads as TGTGCCAGCAGTGACAGGGGCTTCACAGATACGCAGTATTTT.

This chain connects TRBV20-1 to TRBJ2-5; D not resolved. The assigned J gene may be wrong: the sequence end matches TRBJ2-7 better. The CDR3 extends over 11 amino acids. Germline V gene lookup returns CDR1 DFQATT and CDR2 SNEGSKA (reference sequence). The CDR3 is CSARAVPEQYF. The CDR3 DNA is TGCAGTGCTAGAGCGGTTCCCGAGCAGTACTTC.

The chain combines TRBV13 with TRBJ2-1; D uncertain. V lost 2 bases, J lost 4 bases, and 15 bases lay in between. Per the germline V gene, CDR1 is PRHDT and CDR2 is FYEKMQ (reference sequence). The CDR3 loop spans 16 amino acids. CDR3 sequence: CASSLNLQVLYNEQFF. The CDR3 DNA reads TGTGCCAGCAGCTTAAATCTCCAGGTGCTTTACAATGAGCAGTTCTTC.

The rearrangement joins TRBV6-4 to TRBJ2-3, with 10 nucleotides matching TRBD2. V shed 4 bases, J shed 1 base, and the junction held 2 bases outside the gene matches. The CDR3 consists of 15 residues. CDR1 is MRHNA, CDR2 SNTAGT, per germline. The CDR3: CASSVGTSGTDTQYF. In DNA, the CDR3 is TGTGCCAGCAGTGTCGGGACTAGCGGCACAGATACGCAGTATTTT.

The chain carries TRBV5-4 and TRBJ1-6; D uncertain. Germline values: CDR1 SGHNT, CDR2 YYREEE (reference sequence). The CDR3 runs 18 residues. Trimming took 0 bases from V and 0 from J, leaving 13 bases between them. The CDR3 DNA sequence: TGTGCCAGCAGCTTGGACCCGGGGTCGAGCTCCTATAATTCACCCCTCCACTTT. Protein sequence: CASSLDPGSSSYNSPLHF.

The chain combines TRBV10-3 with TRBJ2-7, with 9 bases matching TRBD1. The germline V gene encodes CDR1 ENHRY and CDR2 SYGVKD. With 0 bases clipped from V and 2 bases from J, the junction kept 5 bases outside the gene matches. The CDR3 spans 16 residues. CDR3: CAISESDRGNPYEQYF. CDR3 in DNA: TGTGCCATCAGTGAGTCGGACAGGGGTAATCCCTACGAGCAGTACTTC.

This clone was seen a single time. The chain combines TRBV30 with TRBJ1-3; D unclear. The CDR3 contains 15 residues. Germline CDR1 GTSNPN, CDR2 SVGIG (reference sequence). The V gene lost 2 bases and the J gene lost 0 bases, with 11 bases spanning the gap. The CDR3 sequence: CAWSRAASSGNTIYF. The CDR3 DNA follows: TGTGCCTGGAGTCGCGCCGCGAGCTCTGGAAACACCATATATTTT.

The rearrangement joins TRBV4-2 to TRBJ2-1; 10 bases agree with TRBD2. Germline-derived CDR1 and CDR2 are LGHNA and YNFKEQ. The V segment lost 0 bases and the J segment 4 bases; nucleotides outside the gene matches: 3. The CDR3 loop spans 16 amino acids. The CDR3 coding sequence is TGTGCCAGCAGCCAAGAACCAGCGGGGGGGTACAATGAGCAGTTCTTC. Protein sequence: CASSQEPAGGYNEQFF.

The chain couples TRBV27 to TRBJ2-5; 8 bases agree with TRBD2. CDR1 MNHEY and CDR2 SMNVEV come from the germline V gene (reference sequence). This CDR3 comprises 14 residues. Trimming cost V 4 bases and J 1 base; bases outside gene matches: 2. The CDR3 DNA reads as TGTGCCAGCAGTTCACTAGCGGTCCAAGAGACCCAGTACTTC. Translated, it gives CASSSLAVQETQYF.

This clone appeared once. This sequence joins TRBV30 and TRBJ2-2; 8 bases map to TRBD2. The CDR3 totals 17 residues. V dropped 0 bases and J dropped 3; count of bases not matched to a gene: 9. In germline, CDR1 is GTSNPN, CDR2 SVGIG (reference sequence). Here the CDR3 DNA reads TGTGCCTGGAGTGTAGCCCGGACTAGCTTCTACACCGGGGAGCTGTTTTTT. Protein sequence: CAWSVARTSFYTGELFF.

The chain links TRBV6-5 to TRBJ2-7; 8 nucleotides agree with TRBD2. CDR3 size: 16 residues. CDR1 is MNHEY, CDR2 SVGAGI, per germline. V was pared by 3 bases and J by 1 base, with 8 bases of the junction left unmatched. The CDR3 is CASSYDAGLVSYEQYF. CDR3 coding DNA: TGTGCCAGCAGTTATGATGCGGGACTAGTTTCCTACGAGCAGTACTTC.

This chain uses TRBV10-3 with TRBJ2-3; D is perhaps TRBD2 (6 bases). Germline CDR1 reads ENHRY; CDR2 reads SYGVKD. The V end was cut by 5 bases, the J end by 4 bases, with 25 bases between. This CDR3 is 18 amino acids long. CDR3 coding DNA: TGTGCCATCAGTTTATCGGGCGGGTCGGGGGACCGCCCAGATACGCAGTATTTT. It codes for CAISLSGGSGDRPDTQYF.

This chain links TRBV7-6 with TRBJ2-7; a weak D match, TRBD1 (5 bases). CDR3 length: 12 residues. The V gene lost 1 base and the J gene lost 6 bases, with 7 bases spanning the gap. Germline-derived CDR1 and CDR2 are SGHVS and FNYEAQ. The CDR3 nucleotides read TGTGCCAGCAGCTTAGGGGGCTCCGAGCAGTACTTC. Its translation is CASSLGGSEQYF.

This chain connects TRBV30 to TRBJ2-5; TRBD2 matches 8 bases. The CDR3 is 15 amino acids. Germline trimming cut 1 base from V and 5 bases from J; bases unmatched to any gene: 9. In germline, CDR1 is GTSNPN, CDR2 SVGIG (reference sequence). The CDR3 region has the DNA TGTGCCTGGAGTGGATTAGCGGGGACGTACGAGACCCAGTACTTC. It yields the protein CAWSGLAGTYETQYF.

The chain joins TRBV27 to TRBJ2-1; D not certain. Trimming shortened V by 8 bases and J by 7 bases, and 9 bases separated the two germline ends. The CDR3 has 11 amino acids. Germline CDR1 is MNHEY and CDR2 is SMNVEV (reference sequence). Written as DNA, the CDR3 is TGTGCCAGCGGAAACTATAATGAGCAGTTCTTC. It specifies CASGNYNEQFF.

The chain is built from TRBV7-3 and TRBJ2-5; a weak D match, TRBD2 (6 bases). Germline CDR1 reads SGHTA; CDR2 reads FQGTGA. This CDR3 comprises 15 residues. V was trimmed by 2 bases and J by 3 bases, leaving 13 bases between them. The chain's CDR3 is CASSLDGLPKETQYF. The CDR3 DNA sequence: TGTGCCAGCAGCTTAGATGGACTACCGAAAGAGACCCAGTACTTC.

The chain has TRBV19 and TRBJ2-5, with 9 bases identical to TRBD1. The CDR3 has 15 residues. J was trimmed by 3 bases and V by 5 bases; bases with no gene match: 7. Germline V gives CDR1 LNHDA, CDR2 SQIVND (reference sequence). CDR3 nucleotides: TGTGCCAGTAGTGTACGGACAGGGGTTGAAGAGACCCAGTACTTC. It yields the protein CASSVRTGVEETQYF.

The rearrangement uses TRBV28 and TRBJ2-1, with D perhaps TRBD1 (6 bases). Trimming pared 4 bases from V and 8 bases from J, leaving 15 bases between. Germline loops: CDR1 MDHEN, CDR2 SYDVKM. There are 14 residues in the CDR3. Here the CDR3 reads CASSSPVAGDEQFF. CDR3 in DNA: TGTGCCAGCAGTTCCCCGGTGGCAGGGGATGAGCAGTTCTTC.

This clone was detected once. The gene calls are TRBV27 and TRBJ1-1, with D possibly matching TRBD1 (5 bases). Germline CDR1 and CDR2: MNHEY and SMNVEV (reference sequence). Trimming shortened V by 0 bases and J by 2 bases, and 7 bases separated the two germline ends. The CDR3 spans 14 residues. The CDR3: CASSLSRTNTEAFF. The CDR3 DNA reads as TGTGCCAGCAGTTTATCCCGGACAAACACTGAAGCTTTCTTT.